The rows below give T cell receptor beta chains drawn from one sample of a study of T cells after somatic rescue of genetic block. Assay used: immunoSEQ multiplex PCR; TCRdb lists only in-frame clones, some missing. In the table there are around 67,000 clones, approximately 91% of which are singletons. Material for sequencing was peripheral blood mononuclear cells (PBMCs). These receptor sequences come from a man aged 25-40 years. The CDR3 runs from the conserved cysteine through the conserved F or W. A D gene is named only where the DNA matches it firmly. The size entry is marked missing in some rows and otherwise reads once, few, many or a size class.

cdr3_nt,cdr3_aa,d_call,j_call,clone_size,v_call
TGTGCCAGTAGTATAAGGGGACAGAGTGCAAATCAGCCCCAGCATTTT,CASSIRGQSANQPQHF,TRBD1,TRBJ1-5,-,TRBV19
TGCGCCAGCAGCCAACTTCTCGGGATTGAAAAACTGTTTTTT,CASSQLLGIEKLFF,-,TRBJ1-4,few,TRBV4-1
TGTGCCAGCAGCCAAGGTCCCAGAAACTACAATGAGCAGTTCTTC,CASSQGPRNYNEQFF,-,TRBJ2-1,-,TRBV4-2
TGTGCCAGCAGCTTACCTGCTCGGGCTAGCGGGGGCTCTGTATACGAGCAGTACTTC,CASSLPARASGGSVYEQYF,TRBD2,TRBJ2-7,-,TRBV7-9
TGTGCCATCAGTGAGTCTCGGGGGCTTGGGGATCAGCCCCAGCATTTT,CAISESRGLGDQPQHF,-,TRBJ1-5,-,TRBV10-3
TGTGCCAGCAGTTTTGCCGGGAACCAAGAGACCCAGTACTTC,CASSFAGNQETQYF,-,TRBJ2-5,once,TRBV27
TGTGCCAGCTCACAGGGGGCCGACGATTCTGAAGCTTTCTTT,CASSQGADDSEAFF,TRBD1,TRBJ1-1,-,TRBV18
TGCGCCAGCAGCCAGGACAGGGCGAACACCGGGGAGCTGTTTTTT,CASSQDRANTGELFF,TRBD1,TRBJ2-2,-,TRBV4-3
TGTGCCAGTAGTACTAGGGGAAACACTGAAGCTTTCTTT,CASSTRGNTEAFF,-,TRBJ1-1,-,TRBV19
TGTGCCAGCAGTCTCACAGGGGGGAGCTCTGGAAACACCATATATTTT,CASSLTGGSSGNTIYF,TRBD1,TRBJ1-3,-,TRBV25-1
TGTGCCAGCAGCCAGGGACTAGCGGGAGGGGGTTCCGGGGAGCTGTTTTTT,CASSQGLAGGGSGELFF,TRBD2,TRBJ2-2,-,TRBV7-2
TGTGCCAGCTCACCGACCGGGGGCCCAGAGACCCAGTACTTC,CASSPTGGPETQYF,-,TRBJ2-5,once,TRBV18
TGCGCCAGCAGCTTCGGACAGGGTCCCTACAATGAGCAGTTCTTC,CASSFGQGPYNEQFF,TRBD1,TRBJ2-1,-,TRBV5-1
TGTGCCATTTCCGGACAGGGAGCCAAAAACATTCAGTACTTC,CAISGQGAKNIQYF,TRBD1,TRBJ2-4,-,TRBV2
TGCGCCAGCGTCGGGACTGTAGCCTACGAGCAGTACTTC,CASVGTVAYEQYF,-,TRBJ2-7,-,TRBV5-1
TGCGCCAGCAGAGGGCAGGAGAATGAAAAACTGTTTTTT,CASRGQENEKLFF,-,TRBJ1-4,-,TRBV5-1
TGTGCCAGCAGGCCTTATCCCCCGGATGAGCAGTTCTTC,CASRPYPPDEQFF,-,TRBJ2-1,-,TRBV6-1
TGTGCCAGCAGTTACTCGTTCTACAATGAGCAGTTCTTC,CASSYSFYNEQFF,-,TRBJ2-1,-,TRBV6-5
TGTGCCAGCAGCTTAGAGGCAGGGATCACTGAAGCTTTCTTT,CASSLEAGITEAFF,-,TRBJ1-1,-,TRBV7-9
TGTGCCAGCAGCTTAGACGCGGGTAATGAGCAGTTCTTC,CASSLDAGNEQFF,-,TRBJ2-1,once,TRBV11-3
TGTGCCAGCAGGGGTAGGGACAGGGAGGCGAGCAATCAGCCCCAGCATTTT,CASRGRDREASNQPQHF,TRBD1,TRBJ1-5,-,TRBV27
TGTGCCAGCAGCTATGGGACAGGGAGATTGGAGACCCAGTACTTC,CASSYGTGRLETQYF,TRBD1,TRBJ2-5,-,TRBV7-2
TGTGCCAGCAAAAAGCGGGGGCTCACCTACAATGAGCAGTTCTTC,CASKKRGLTYNEQFF,TRBD2,TRBJ2-1,-,TRBV5-8
TGTGCCAGCAGTCTCCCGGGGACCGGAAACACTGAAGCTTTCTTT,CASSLPGTGNTEAFF,-,TRBJ1-1,-,TRBV28
TGTGCCAGCAGTTTAGGACGGGAGGGTTGGGAGACCCAGTACTTC,CASSLGREGWETQYF,TRBD2,TRBJ2-5,-,TRBV27
TGTGCCAGCAGTTTACTCACCCCCCAGGGTGCCGGGGAGCTGTTTTTT,CASSLLTPQGAGELFF,-,TRBJ2-2,-,TRBV27
TGCGCCAGCAGCGGAGATGGGACCGTTGGAAACACCATATATTTT,CASSGDGTVGNTIYF,-,TRBJ1-3,-,TRBV5-1
TGTGCCAGCAGGCAGGGACTAGCGGGAGACGAGCAGTACTTC,CASRQGLAGDEQYF,TRBD2,TRBJ2-7,-,TRBV7-9
TGTGCCAGCAGCTCGTCGAACTATGGCTACACCTTC,CASSSSNYGYTF,-,TRBJ1-2,-,TRBV7-9
TGCGCCAGCAGCGCACGAGAGGCGTCCTATAATTCACCCCTCCACTTT,CASSAREASYNSPLHF,-,TRBJ1-6,-,TRBV5-1
TGTGCCAGCAGCTTTAGGCCAGGGGGTACTCTCACTGAAGCTTTCTTT,CASSFRPGGTLTEAFF,TRBD1,TRBJ1-1,-,TRBV7-9
TGTGCCAGCAGCTCCGGGCTCAACTACGAGCAGTACTTC,CASSSGLNYEQYF,-,TRBJ2-7,once,TRBV28
TGCGCTATTCCGGGACAGGTGGATAAACAGTACTTC,CAIPGQVDKQYF,TRBD1,TRBJ2-7,-,TRBV2
TGTGCCAGCAGCTTACTTTGGCCTAGCGGGCGGGGAGAGGAGCTGTTTTTT,CASSLLWPSGRGEELFF,TRBD2,TRBJ2-2,-,TRBV7-8
TGTGCCAGCAGCTCCGGACAGGGGGGCGAGCAGTACTTC,CASSSGQGGEQYF,TRBD1,TRBJ2-7,-,TRBV6-5
TGTGCCTGGAGTGTACCGGGGATGCGGGAAAAACTGTTTTTT,CAWSVPGMREKLFF,-,TRBJ1-4,-,TRBV30
TGCGCCAGCAGCTTGGAAGAACGCGGTACTGAAGCTTTCTTT,CASSLEERGTEAFF,-,TRBJ1-1,-,TRBV5-1
TGTGCCAGCAGCTTGGTGTCGGCGGGGGGCCATGGCTACACCTTC,CASSLVSAGGHGYTF,-,TRBJ1-2,-,TRBV5-6
TGTGCCAGCAGTGAAACTGGGGGACAGGGGGATCGCGCAGATACGCAGTATTTT,CASSETGGQGDRADTQYF,TRBD1,TRBJ2-3,-,TRBV25-1
TGTGCCAGCAGTTTATCCTCAGGGGGCGACACCGGGGAGCTGTTTTTT,CASSLSSGGDTGELFF,TRBD1,TRBJ2-2,-,TRBV28
TGTGCCAGCAAATTGACTCAGGTTCAGAATGAAAAACTGTTTTTT,CASKLTQVQNEKLFF,-,TRBJ1-4,-,TRBV7-3
TGTGCCAGCATGGGCAGTTTGGGGCAGCCCCAGCATTTT,CASMGSLGQPQHF,-,TRBJ1-5,-,TRBV2
TGTGCCAGCAGCTTCGAGGGGGCTGGGGAGCAGTACTTC,CASSFEGAGEQYF,TRBD1,TRBJ2-7,once,TRBV13
TGTGCCAGCAGCTTAAGCTCCTATAATTCACCCCTCCACTTT,CASSLSSYNSPLHF,-,TRBJ1-6,-,TRBV7-3